Only a few counts were recorded for the clone carrying this T cell receptor beta chain. The antigen remains undetermined. V gave up 4 bases and J gave up 2 bases; unmatched junction bases: 9. CDR1 and CDR2 from the germline V gene are SEHNR and FQNEAQ (reference sequence). The CDR3 has 18 residues. Sequencing used cDNA as its template, made by extracting RNA and reverse transcribing it. The protocol was immunoSEQ multiplex PCR, while the TCRdb copy is restricted to in-frame clones and leaves out a portion. The table lists over 30,000 clones, around 80% of them singletons. These data come from a study of CD8+ T cells in alopecia areata. Study-wide points: Whereas mice showed it more clearly, TCR sharing across patients was murkier, possibly because of HLA.

This chain joins TRBV7-9 and TRBJ2-2; 11 bases match TRBD2. This TCR was sampled from a human donor with alopecia areata. Input material: NKG2D-low CD8+ T cells sorted from blood. CDR3 DNA: TGTGCCAGCAGCTCCCAGGGACTAGCGGAGCCTAACACCGGGGAGCTGTTTTTT. Residues: CASSSQGLAEPNTGELFF.